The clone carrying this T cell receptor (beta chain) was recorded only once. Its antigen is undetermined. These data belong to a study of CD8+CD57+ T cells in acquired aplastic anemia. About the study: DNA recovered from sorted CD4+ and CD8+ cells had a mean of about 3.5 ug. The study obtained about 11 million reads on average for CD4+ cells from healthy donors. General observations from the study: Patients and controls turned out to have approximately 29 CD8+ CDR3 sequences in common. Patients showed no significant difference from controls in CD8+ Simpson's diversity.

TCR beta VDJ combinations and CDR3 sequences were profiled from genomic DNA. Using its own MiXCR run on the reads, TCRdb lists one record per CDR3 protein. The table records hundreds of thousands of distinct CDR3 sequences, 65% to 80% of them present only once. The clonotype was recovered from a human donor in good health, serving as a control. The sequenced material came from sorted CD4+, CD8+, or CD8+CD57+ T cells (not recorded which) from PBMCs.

DNA for the CDR3: TGTGCCAGCAGCTTCGGCACAGGCAACACCACAGATACGCAGTATTTT. Amino acids: CASSFGTGNTTDTQYF. J is TRBJ2-3 and V is TRBV5-6; TRBD1 might be the D (5 bases). Trimming removed 2 bases from V and 2 bases from J, with 15 bases in between. The CDR3 contains 16 residues. Germline V gene lookup returns CDR1 SGHDT and CDR2 YYEEEE.